The text below deals with one TCR beta chain. The CDR3 totals 15 residues. The germline gives CDR1 SGHRS, CDR2 YFSETQ. This sample is drawn from a study of monozygotic twins with inflammatory bowel disease. A 6-nucleotide sample barcode was carried by the UMIs, which template switching added. TCRdb reanalyzed the 5' RACE reads, giving one entry per CDR3 protein sequence and no DNA. Recorded here are more than 300,000 distinct CDR3 sequences; the top ten clones represent 2.5% to 3%. J is TRBJ2-3 and V is TRBV5-1; checking the TCRdb D call of TRBD1 is not possible without DNA. Sequenced material: blood. The receptor was derived from a human donor with ulcerative colitis or Crohn's disease, or a healthy co-twin of an affected twin (not recorded which). The CDR3 here is CASRTGLGGTDTQYF.